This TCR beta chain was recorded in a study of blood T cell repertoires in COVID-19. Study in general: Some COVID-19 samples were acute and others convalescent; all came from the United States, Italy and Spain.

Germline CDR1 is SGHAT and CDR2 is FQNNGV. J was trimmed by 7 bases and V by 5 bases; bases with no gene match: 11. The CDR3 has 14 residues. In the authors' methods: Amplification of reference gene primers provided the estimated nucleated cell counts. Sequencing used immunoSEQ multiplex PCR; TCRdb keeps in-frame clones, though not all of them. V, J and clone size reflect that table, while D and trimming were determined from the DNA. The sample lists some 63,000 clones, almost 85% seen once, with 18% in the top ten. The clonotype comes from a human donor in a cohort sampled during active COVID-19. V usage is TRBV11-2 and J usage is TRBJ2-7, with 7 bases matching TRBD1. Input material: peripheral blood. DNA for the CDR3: TGTGCCAGCAGCCCATACGACAGGGCAGGTGAGCAGTACTTC. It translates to CASSPYDRAGEQYF.